The 19 T cell receptor beta chains reported below all come from one sample, sequenced in a study of response to subunit inactivated influenza vaccine. TCRdb reprocessed the RT-PCR reads with MiXCR, giving one entry per CDR3 protein. The sample includes 530,000 or so distinct CDR3 sequences, about 15% of them seen just once. Sequencing used PBMCs from blood, obtained roughly 12 days after vaccination. The receptors originated from a man in his fifties or sixties who received an inactivated influenza vaccine.

A few counts support this clonotype. This chain links TRBV18 with TRBJ2-7; perhaps TRBD1 as D (5 bases). Trimming stripped 2 bases from V and 2 bases from J, with 19 bases between. The CDR3 has 17 amino acids. Germline CDR1 and CDR2: KGHSH and LQKENI. The CDR3: CASSPGHAATRTYEQYF. CDR3 sequence (DNA): TGTGCCAGCTCACCAGGACATGCCGCGACACGGACCTACGAGCAGTACTTC.

The chain recombines TRBV29-1 with TRBJ2-7; 13 bases are shared with TRBD2. The CDR3 covers 14 residues. CDR1 and CDR2 from the germline V gene are SQVTM and ANQGSEA. Losses at the gene ends were 5 bases for V and 7 bases for J; bases not matched to a gene: 8. CDR3 in amino acids: CSVRGLAGRVEQYF. In DNA, the CDR3 is TGCAGCGTTAGGGGACTAGCGGGAAGAGTTGAGCAGTACTTC.

This clonotype has a handful of counts. The rearrangement uses TRBV10-3 and TRBJ2-1; a possible D gene is TRBD1 (6 bases). V lost 1 base and J lost 2, with 6 bases in between. CDR3 size: 14 residues. Germline V lookup: CDR1 ENHRY, CDR2 SYGVKD. The CDR3 DNA reads TGTGCCATCAGTGAGTGGGGGCCCTACAATGAGCAGTTCTTC. It encodes CAISEWGPYNEQFF.

The chain combines TRBV28 with TRBJ2-3; 7 nucleotides agree with TRBD1. The CDR3 contains 16 residues. Germline V gene lookup returns CDR1 MDHEN and CDR2 SYDVKM. V was clipped by 5 bases and J by 1 base; unmatched bases: 9. CDR3 protein: CASSEYRGLGTDTQYF. The CDR3 DNA sequence: TGTGCCAGCAGTGAATACAGGGGTTTGGGCACAGATACGCAGTATTTT.

This clonotype was observed a handful of times. V and J are TRBV4-3 and TRBJ2-3; 7 bases line up with TRBD1. There are 14 residues in the CDR3. With 0 bases clipped from V and 6 bases from J, the junction kept 3 bases outside the gene matches. Germline V lookup: CDR1 LGHNA, CDR2 YSLEER. The CDR3 DNA follows: TGCGCCAGCAGCCAAGAGGGACAGTGGGATACGCAGTATTTT. This gives the protein CASSQEGQWDTQYF.

This clonotype came up many times. The chain carries TRBV29-1 and TRBJ2-7, with D perhaps given as TRBD1 or TRBD2 (5 bases each). This CDR3 contains 14 residues. CDR1 and CDR2 from the germline V gene are SQVTM and ANQGSEA. The V and J ends lost 2 bases and 5 bases respectively, with 16 bases between them. Here the CDR3 DNA reads TGCAGCGTTGAACGGGGACGCGGGCGGAACGAGCAGTACTTC. Its protein product is CSVERGRGRNEQYF.

In its sample, this clonotype was seen many times. This chain links TRBV6-5 with TRBJ2-1, with 13 bases matching TRBD2. The germline gives CDR1 MNHEY, CDR2 SVGAGI. The CDR3 consists of 14 residues. V lost 0 bases and J lost 10; bases outside the gene matches: 0. The CDR3 sequence is CASSYSTSGGEQFF. CDR3 nucleotide sequence: TGTGCCAGCAGTTACTCGACTAGCGGGGGGGAGCAGTTCTTC.

This clonotype was seen at least ten times. The junction does not match germline at one end; this may be a read error. The rearrangement joins TRBV12-3 or TRBV12-4 to TRBJ2-7; D is uncertain. The CDR3 loop spans 13 amino acids. In nucleotides, the CDR3 is TGTGCCAGCAGTTTAGCGCTTAGCCAATCCCGTTTCTTC. Translated, it gives CASSLALSQSRFF.

V is TRBV15 and J is TRBJ2-3; D might be TRBD1 or TRBD2, each matching 5 bases. The germline V and J ends were trimmed by 3 bases and 8 bases, with 21 bases remaining between them. Per the germline V gene, CDR1 is LNHNV and CDR2 is YYDKDF (reference sequence). This CDR3 region has 16 residues. The CDR3 sequence is CATSRARFVYGGTQYF. CDR3 in DNA: TGTGCCACCAGCAGGGCCCGGTTCGTATATGGGGGTACGCAGTATTTT.

This clonotype was counted a few times. The V and J genes are TRBV7-9 and TRBJ2-3, with D tentatively TRBD1 (5 bases). Germline CDR1 SEHNR, CDR2 FQNEAQ (reference sequence). V was pared by 3 bases and J by 6 bases, with 10 bases between. The CDR3 runs to 13 residues. The CDR3 nucleotides read TGTGCCAGCAGCTTCAGGGAAAAGGATACGCAGTATTTT. Protein: CASSFREKDTQYF.

This clonotype has just a few counts. The gene calls are TRBV4-1 and TRBJ1-4; tentative D call: TRBD1 (5 bases). CDR1 and CDR2 (germline): MGHRA, YSYEKL. The CDR3 has 12 amino acids. V was pared by 0 bases and J by 16 bases, with 12 bases between. The CDR3 here is CASSQETGERFF. The CDR3 region has the DNA TGCGCCAGCAGCCAAGAAACGGGGGAGAGGTTTTTT.

This clonotype has a handful of counts. The genes are TRBV7-2 and TRBJ1-5; TRBD1 might be the D (5 bases). From germline, CDR1 is SGHTA and CDR2 FQGNSA. This CDR3 region has 16 residues. Trimming took 3 bases from V and 0 from J, leaving 12 bases between them. CDR3 sequence reads: CASSLGRGYSNQPQHF. DNA of the CDR3: TGTGCCAGCAGCTTGGGTCGGGGGTATAGCAATCAGCCCCAGCATTTT.

A few counts support this clonotype. The chain uses TRBV29-1 and TRBJ2-7, with 9 bases that match TRBD2. With V trimmed by 4 bases and J by 3 bases, 4 bases remained unmatched. This CDR3 spans 13 amino acids. CDR1 is SQVTM, CDR2 ANQGSEA, per germline. CDR3 DNA sequence: TGCAGCGTTGCGGTAGCGGGAGACTACGAGCAGTACTTC. Protein sequence: CSVAVAGDYEQYF.

This chain uses TRBV29-1 with TRBJ2-7; D is perhaps TRBD1 (6 bases). This CDR3 is 12 amino acids long. Trimming cost V 3 bases and J 9 bases, with 15 bases left between them. Per germline, CDR1 SQVTM and CDR2 ANQGSEA. CDR3 in amino acids: CSVDSTGIGQYF. In DNA form, the CDR3 reads TGCAGCGTTGACTCGACAGGCATCGGGCAGTACTTC.

This CDR3 reads CASSLGFSSGRETQYF. The CDR3 nucleotides are TGTGCCAGCAGCTTAGGTTTTTCTAGCGGGAGGGAGACCCAGTACTTC. The V call is TRBV11-2, the J call TRBJ2-5; TRBD2 aligns across 11 bases. CDR1 is SGHAT and CDR2 is FQNNGV in the germline V gene. This CDR3 is built from 16 residues. With 1 base clipped from V and 5 bases from J, the junction kept 6 bases outside the gene matches. Filled out from reference TRBV11-2 and TRBJ2-5, the complete variable domain reads EAGVAQSPRYKIIEKRQSVAFWCNPISGHATLYWYQQILGQGPKLLIQFQNNGVVDDSQLPKDRFSAERLKGVDSTLKIQPAKLEDSAVYLCASSLGFSSGRETQYFGPGTRLLVL.

This clonotype showed up many times. The rearrangement joins TRBV5-1 to TRBJ1-2; maybe TRBD1 (5 bases). Germline V gene data show CDR1 as SGHRS and CDR2 as YFSETQ. This CDR3 contains 13 residues. Trimming took 4 bases from V and 5 from J, leaving 12 bases between them. CDR3 DNA sequence: TGCGCCAGCAGCCTGACAGATGCTTATGGCTACACCTTC. It specifies CASSLTDAYGYTF.

This clonotype was seen only a few times. The genes are TRBV7-9 and TRBJ2-1; TRBD2 agrees at 8 bases. CDR1 is SEHNR and CDR2 is FQNEAQ in the germline V gene (reference sequence). V lost 6 bases to trimming and J lost 3 bases; unmatched junction nucleotides: 7. This CDR3 is 15 amino acids long. CDR3 residues: CASSLPGLVYNEQFF. CDR3 nucleotide sequence: TGTGCCAGCAGTCTGCCGGGACTAGTCTACAATGAGCAGTTCTTC.

The V gene is TRBV7-3, the J gene TRBJ2-1, with 12 bases aligning to TRBD2. The CDR3 has 16 residues. Germline CDR1 SGHTA, CDR2 FQGTGA. V was clipped by 6 bases and J by 12 bases; unmatched bases: 15. As DNA, the CDR3 is TGTGCCAGCAGTTCCACGGCCCTAGCGGGAGGGGGCGGGCAGTTCTTC. Its translation is CASSSTALAGGGGQFF.

The chain couples TRBV7-2 to TRBJ2-7, with no clear D. The CDR3 runs to 13 residues. Germline CDR1 and CDR2: SGHTA and FQGNSA. V was cut by 5 bases and J by 1 base, with 9 bases left in between. The CDR3 sequence: CASSPNESYEQYF. Written as DNA, the CDR3 is TGTGCCAGCAGCCCGAACGAGTCCTACGAGCAGTACTTC. The full variable domain, with the rest looked up from reference TRBV7-2 and TRBJ2-7, is GAGVSQSPSNKVTEKGKDVELRCDPISGHTALYWYRQSLGQGLEFLIYFQGNSAPDKSGLPSDRFSAERTGGSVSTLTIQRTQQEDSAVYLCASSPNESYEQYFGPGTRLTVT.